The 14 T cell receptor beta chains listed next were all sequenced from one sample in a study of CD4+ T cells in melanoma. Assay: immunoSEQ multiplex PCR; the TCRdb copy retains only in-frame clones and omits some. Among about 50,000 clones, roughly 89% were seen once, and the ten largest hold approximately 12%. Source material: peripheral blood. All receptors derive from a human donor with melanoma.

The rearrangement uses TRBV11-3 and TRBJ2-7; TRBD1 or TRBD2 may be the D gene (5 bases each). CDR1 and CDR2 (germline): SGHNT, YENEEA. The V end lost 0 bases, the J end lost 2 bases, and 11 bases lay between the germline ends. There are 15 residues in the CDR3. The CDR3 sequence is CASSLESGPTYEQYF. The CDR3, as DNA: TGTGCCAGCAGCTTAGAATCGGGGCCTACCTACGAGCAGTACTTC.

The chain carries TRBV5-1 and TRBJ1-2, with 9 positions matching TRBD1. With V trimmed by 4 bases and J by 3 bases, 7 bases remained unmatched. Germline CDR1 and CDR2: SGHRS and YFSETQ. This CDR3 is 15 amino acids long. CDR3 sequence reads: CASSTWTGEDYGYTF. Written as DNA, the CDR3 is TGCGCCAGCAGCACATGGACAGGGGAGGACTATGGCTACACCTTC. The entire variable domain, with the rest obtained from reference TRBV5-1 and TRBJ1-2, is as follows: KAGVTQTPRYLIKTRGQQVTLSCSPISGHRSVSWYQQTPGQGLQFLFEYFSETQRNKGNFPGRFSGRQFSNSRSEMNVSTLELGDSALYLCASSTWTGEDYGYTFGSGTRLTVV.

The chain is built from TRBV27 and TRBJ1-1; TRBD1 is a possible D gene (6 bases). The CDR3 totals 15 residues. V was clipped by 0 bases and J by 6 bases, with 14 bases between them. CDR1 MNHEY and CDR2 SMNVEV come from the germline V gene (reference sequence). DNA for the CDR3: TGTGCCAGCAGTTTATCGGGGGGCTGGGGCGCTGAAGCTTTCTTT. Its protein product is CASSLSGGWGAEAFF.

The chain recombines TRBV28 with TRBJ2-7; D uncertain. V lost 4 bases, J lost 2 bases, and 3 bases lay in between. CDR3 size: 11 residues. Germline assignment: CDR1 MDHEN and CDR2 SYDVKM. The CDR3 bases are TGTGCCAGCAGTTCCACCTACGAGCAGTACTTC. It yields the protein CASSSTYEQYF. The full variable domain, its missing parts supplied by reference TRBV28 and TRBJ2-7, is DVKVTQSSRYLVKRTGEKVFLECVQDMDHENMFWYRQDPGLGLRLIYFSYDVKMKEKGDIPEGYSVSREKKERFSLILESASTNQTSMYLCASSSTYEQYFGPGTRLTVT.

This rearrangement joins TRBV6-1 to TRBJ1-2; D gene ambiguous. This CDR3 contains 15 residues. CDR1 MNHNS and CDR2 SASEGT come from the germline V gene. Trimming removed 0 bases from V and 1 base from J, with 9 bases in between. CDR3 in amino acids: CASSEAPGLNYGYTF. The CDR3 bases are TGTGCCAGCAGTGAAGCGCCGGGCCTTAACTATGGCTACACCTTC.

The rearrangement uses TRBV7-3 and TRBJ1-6; D remains unclear. V lost 5 bases and J 7 bases, leaving 15 bases between the germline ends. This CDR3 spans 15 amino acids. Germline V lookup: CDR1 SGHTA, CDR2 FQGTGA. CDR3 loop: CASSHDPSLNSPLHF. CDR3 nucleotides: TGTGCCAGCAGCCACGATCCAAGTCTGAATTCACCCCTCCACTTT.

The genes are TRBV27 and TRBJ1-2; 11 bases are shared with TRBD1. The CDR3 sequence is 14 residues long. Germline-derived CDR1 and CDR2 are MNHEY and SMNVEV (reference sequence). V trimming: 7 bases; J trimming: 5 bases; junction bases outside the gene matches: 6. CDR3 coding DNA: TGTGCCAGCAAACCGGACAGGGGGCCGTATGGCTACACCTTC. It specifies CASKPDRGPYGYTF.

The chain carries TRBV10-3 and TRBJ2-7; D is unresolved. The CDR3 consists of 12 residues. V shed 6 bases and J shed 3 bases, with 9 bases lying between them. Germline values: CDR1 ENHRY, CDR2 SYGVKD. The DNA of the CDR3 is TGTGCCATCAGGATCGACGGCTACGAGCAGTACTTC. Amino acids: CAIRIDGYEQYF.

This clone appeared a single time. The chain combines TRBV7-6 with TRBJ1-4; D is unresolved. V dropped 5 bases and J dropped 8 bases, with 12 bases sitting between them. CDR1 and CDR2 (germline): SGHVS, FNYEAQ. This CDR3 has 13 amino acids. CDR3 bases: TGTGCCAGCAGCCCCTCGGGTTGGGAAAAACTGTTTTTT. Translating gives CASSPSGWEKLFF.

This clone occurred a few times. J is TRBJ1-6 and V is TRBV19, with D maybe TRBD1 (5 bases). Germline assignment: CDR1 LNHDA and CDR2 SQIVND (reference sequence). V dropped 6 bases and J dropped 0 bases, with 15 bases sitting between them. This CDR3 has 17 amino acids. As DNA, the CDR3 is TGTGCCAGTAGCCTAGCAGGGAAGAGCTCCTATAATTCACCCCTCCACTTT. It specifies CASSLAGKSSYNSPLHF.

V and J are TRBV15 and TRBJ2-7, with D possibly being TRBD1 (6 bases). The CDR3 is 16 amino acids. V dropped 1 base and J dropped 3 bases, with 16 bases sitting between them. Germline V lookup: CDR1 LNHNV, CDR2 YYDKDF (reference sequence). The CDR3 spells CATSRVFSDRNYEQYF. DNA for the CDR3: TGTGCCACCAGCAGAGTTTTTTCGGACAGAAACTACGAGCAGTACTTC.

There are many counts of this clone. The V call is TRBV28, the J call TRBJ2-3, with 11 positions matching TRBD2. V lost 5 bases, J lost 3 bases, and 4 bases stayed unmatched. CDR3 length: 15 amino acids. Germline V CDR1 and CDR2: MDHEN, SYDVKM. This chain's CDR3 is CASSRTSGSTDTQYF. In DNA, the CDR3 is TGTGCCAGCAGTAGAACTAGCGGGAGTACAGATACGCAGTATTTT. Together with reference TRBV28 and TRBJ2-3, the CDR3 gives the full variable domain: DVKVTQSSRYLVKRTGEKVFLECVQDMDHENMFWYRQDPGLGLRLIYFSYDVKMKEKGDIPEGYSVSREKKERFSLILESASTNQTSMYLCASSRTSGSTDTQYFGPGTRLTVL.

This clone has only a few counts. At the DNA level, this CDR3 is encoded by other sequences in the same sample as well. The genes are TRBV9 and TRBJ1-1; D gene ambiguous. Trimming took off 0 bases at V and 4 bases at J, with 10 bases between the two ends. Germline CDR1 is SGDLS and CDR2 is YYNGEE. The CDR3 is made up of 14 amino acids. The CDR3 DNA follows: TGTGCCAGCAGCGTAGCCTATCGCGGCACTGAAGCTTTCTTT. It specifies CASSVAYRGTEAFF.

The V and J genes are TRBV27 and TRBJ1-6; D possibly corresponds to TRBD1 (6 bases). The ends were cut back, 2 bases at V and 9 bases at J, with 14 bases in the middle. This CDR3 spans 15 amino acids. Germline CDR1 MNHEY, CDR2 SMNVEV (reference sequence). The CDR3 sequence: CASSLTATGSSPLHF. DNA of the CDR3: TGTGCCAGCAGTTTAACGGCAACAGGGAGTTCACCCCTCCACTTT.